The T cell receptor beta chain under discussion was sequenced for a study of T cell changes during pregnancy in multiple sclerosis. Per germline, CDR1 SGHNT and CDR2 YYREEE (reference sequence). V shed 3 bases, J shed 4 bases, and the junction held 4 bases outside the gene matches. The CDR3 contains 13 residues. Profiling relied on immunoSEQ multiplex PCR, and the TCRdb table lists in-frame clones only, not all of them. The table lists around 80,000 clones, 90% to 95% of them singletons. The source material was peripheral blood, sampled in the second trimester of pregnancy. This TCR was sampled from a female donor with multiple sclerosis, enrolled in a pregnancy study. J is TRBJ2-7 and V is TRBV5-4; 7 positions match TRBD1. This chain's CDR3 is CASSSRDSYEQYF. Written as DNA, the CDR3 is TGTGCCAGCAGCTCCCGGGACAGTTACGAGCAGTACTTC.